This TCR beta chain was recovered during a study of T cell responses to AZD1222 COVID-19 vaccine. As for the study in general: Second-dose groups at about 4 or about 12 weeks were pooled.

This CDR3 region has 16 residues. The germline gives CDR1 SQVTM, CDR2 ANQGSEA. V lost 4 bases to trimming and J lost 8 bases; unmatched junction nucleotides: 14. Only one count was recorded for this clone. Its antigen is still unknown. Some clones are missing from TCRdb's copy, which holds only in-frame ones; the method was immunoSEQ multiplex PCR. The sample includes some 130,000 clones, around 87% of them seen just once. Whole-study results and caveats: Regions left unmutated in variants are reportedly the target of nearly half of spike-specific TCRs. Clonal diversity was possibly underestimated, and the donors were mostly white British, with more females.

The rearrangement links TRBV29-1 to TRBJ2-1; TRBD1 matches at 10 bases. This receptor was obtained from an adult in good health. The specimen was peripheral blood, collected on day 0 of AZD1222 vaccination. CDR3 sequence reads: CSVGPKRGQGYDEQFF. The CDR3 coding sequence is TGCAGCGTTGGCCCCAAGCGGGGACAGGGGTATGATGAGCAGTTCTTC.